The present T cell receptor (beta chain) was sequenced within a study of shared clonotypes between healthy human individuals. Naive CD8 cells lacked CD45RO, underwent positive selection for CCR7 and left out terminally differentiated effector memory CD45RA+ cells. Notes on the study in general: Naive CD4 clonotypes were shared across several donors at about 5.3%. The study's rarefaction showed incomplete sorted-subset sequencing despite large depth.

As to this clone: Antigen: not known.

Assay: immunoSEQ multiplex PCR; the TCRdb copy retains only in-frame clones and omits some. The data hold millions of clones, with about 95% observed a single time. This receptor was obtained from a man aged 18-30 years in good health. Sequenced sample: naive CD8+ T cells sorted from blood.

The CDR3 DNA reads as TGTGCCAGCAGCTTACGCCGTGATGACGAGCAGTACTTC. The encoded protein is CASSLRRDDEQYF. The rearrangement joins TRBV11-2 to TRBJ2-7; D is uncertain. The CDR3 is 13 amino acids. Trimming cost V 2 bases and J 5 bases, with 10 bases left between them. The germline gives CDR1 SGHAT, CDR2 FQNNGV.